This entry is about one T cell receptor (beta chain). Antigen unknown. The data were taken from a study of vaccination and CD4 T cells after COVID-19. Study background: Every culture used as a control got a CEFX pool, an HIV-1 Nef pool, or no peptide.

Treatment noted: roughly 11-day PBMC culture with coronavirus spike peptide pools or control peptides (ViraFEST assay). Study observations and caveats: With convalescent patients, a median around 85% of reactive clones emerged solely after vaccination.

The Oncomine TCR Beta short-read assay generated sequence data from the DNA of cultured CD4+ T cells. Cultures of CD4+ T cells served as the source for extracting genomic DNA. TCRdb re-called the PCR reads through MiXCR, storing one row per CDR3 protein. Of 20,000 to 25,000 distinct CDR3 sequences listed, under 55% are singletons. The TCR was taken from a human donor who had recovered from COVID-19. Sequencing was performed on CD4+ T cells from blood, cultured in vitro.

CDR3: CASSLEAVGGYTF. Written as DNA, the CDR3 is TGTGCCAGCAGCTTGGAGGCGGTGGGTGGCTACACCTTC. The rearrangement uses TRBV5-5 and TRBJ1-2; no clear D gene. Trimming cost V 0 bases and J 7 bases, with 10 bases left between them. This CDR3 comprises 13 residues. CDR1 and CDR2 (germline): SGHKS, YYEKEE (reference sequence).